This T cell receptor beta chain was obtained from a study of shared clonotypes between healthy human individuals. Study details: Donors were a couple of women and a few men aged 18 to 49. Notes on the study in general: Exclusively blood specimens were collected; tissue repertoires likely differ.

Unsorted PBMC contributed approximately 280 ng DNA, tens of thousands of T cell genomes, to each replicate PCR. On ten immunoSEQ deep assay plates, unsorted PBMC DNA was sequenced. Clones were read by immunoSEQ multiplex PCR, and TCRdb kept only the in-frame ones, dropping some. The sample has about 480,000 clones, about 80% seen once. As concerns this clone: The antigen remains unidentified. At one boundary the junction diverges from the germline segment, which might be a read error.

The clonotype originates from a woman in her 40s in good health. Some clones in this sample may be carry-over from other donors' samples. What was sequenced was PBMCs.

The CDR3 region is CASSISQSYEQYF. CDR3 nucleotides: TGTGCCAGCAGTATATCCCAATCCTACGAGCAGTACTTC. This sequence joins TRBV27 and TRBJ2-7; D is unclear. Germline loops: CDR1 MNHEY, CDR2 SMNVEV (reference sequence). The CDR3 contains 13 residues.